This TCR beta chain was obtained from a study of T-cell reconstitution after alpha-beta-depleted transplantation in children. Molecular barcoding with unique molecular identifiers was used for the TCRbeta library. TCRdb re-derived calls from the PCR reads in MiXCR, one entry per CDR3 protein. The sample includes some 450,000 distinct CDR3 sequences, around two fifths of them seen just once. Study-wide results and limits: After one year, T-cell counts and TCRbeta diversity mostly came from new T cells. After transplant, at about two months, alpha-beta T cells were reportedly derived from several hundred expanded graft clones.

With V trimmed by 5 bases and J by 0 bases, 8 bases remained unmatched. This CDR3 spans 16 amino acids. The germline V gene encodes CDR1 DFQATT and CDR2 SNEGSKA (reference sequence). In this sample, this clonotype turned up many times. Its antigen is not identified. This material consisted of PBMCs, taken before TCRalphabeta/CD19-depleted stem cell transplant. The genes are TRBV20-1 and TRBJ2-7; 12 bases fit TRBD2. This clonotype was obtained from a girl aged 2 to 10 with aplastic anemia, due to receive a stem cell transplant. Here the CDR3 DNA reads TGCAGTGCTCCTCGACTAGCGGGAGCTTACTCCTACGAGCAGTACTTC. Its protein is CSAPRLAGAYSYEQYF.